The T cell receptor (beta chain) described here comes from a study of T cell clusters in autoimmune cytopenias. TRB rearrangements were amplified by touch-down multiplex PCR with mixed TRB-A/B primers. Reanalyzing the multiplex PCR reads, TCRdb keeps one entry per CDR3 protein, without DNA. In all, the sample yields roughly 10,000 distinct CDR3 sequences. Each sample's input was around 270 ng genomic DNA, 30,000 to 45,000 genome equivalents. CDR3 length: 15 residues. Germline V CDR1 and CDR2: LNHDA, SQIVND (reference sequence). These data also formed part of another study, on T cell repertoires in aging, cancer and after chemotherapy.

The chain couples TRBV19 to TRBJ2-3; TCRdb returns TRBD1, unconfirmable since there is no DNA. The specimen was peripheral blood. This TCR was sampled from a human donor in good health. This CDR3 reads CASSGWGAITDTQYF.